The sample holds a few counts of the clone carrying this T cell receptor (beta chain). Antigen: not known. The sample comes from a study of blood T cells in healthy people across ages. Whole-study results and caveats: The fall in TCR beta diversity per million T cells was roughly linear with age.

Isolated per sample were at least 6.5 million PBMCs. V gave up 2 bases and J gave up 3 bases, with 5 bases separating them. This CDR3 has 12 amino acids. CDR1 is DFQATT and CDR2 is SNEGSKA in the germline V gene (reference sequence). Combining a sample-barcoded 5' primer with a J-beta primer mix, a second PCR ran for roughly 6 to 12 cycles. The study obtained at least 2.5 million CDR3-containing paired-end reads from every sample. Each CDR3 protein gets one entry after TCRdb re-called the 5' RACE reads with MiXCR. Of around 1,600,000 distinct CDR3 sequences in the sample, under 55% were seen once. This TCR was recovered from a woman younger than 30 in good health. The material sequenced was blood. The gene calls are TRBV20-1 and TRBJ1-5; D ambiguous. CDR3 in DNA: TGCAGTGCTAGAACGAACAATCAGCCCCAGCATTTT. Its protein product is CSARTNNQPQHF.